Below, one T cell receptor (beta chain) is given with its context. The source of the sample is a study of CD8 T cells in Susac syndrome. CD8+ and CD4+ T cells from blood underwent TCR beta sequencing. Healthy donors matched for age and sex were used as controls. The CD8+ and CD4+ T cells were negatively isolated, with the TEMRA cells enriched by FACS. CDR3 length equals 14 residues. V lost 5 bases to trimming and J lost 0 bases, with 10 bases between them. Looked up from germline, CDR1 is SGHRS and CDR2 is YFSETQ. After extraction with the RNeasy kit, roughly 0.5 to 1 ug of the RNA was reverse transcribed using random hexamers. TCR beta CDR3 was amplified by immunoSEQ multiplex PCR. This amplification extended across 54 Vbeta and 13 Jbeta segments. TCRdb reprocessed the immunoSEQ multiplex PCR reads via MiXCR and lists one record per CDR3 protein. The table includes around 190,000 distinct CDR3 sequences, over 85% detected once.

This clonotype originated in a human donor in good health. The genes are TRBV5-1 and TRBJ2-3; D not certain. Material: CD4+ T cells from PBMCs. The CDR3 reads CASRRHTSTDTQYF. The CDR3, as DNA: TGCGCCAGCAGGAGGCACACTAGCACAGATACGCAGTATTTT.